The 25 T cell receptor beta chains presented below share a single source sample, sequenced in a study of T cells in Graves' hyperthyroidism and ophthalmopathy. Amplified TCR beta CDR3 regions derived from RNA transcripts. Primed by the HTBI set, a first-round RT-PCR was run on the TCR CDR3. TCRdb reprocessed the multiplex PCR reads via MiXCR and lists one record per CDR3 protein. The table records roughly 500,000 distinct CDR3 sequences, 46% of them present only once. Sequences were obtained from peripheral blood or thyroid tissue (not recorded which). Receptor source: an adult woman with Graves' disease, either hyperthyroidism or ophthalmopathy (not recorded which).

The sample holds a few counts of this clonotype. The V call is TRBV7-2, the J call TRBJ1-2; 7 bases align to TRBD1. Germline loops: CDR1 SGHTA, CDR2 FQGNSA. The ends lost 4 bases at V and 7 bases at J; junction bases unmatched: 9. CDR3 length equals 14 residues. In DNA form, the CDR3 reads TGTGCCAGCAGCTCCTACCTCGACAGGGCTGGCTACACCTTC. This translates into CASSSYLDRAGYTF.

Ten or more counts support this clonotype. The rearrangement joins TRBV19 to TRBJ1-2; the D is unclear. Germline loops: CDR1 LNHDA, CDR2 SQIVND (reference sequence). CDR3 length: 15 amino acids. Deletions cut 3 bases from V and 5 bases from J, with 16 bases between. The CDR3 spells CASSMLLTDLYGYTF. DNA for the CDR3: TGTGCCAGTAGTATGCTTTTGACGGATCTGTATGGCTACACCTTC.

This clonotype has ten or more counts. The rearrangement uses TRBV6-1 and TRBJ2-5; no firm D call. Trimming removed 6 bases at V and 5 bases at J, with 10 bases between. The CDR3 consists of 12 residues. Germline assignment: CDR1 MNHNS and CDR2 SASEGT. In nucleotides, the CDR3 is TGTGCCAGCAGCGTCGAGCGTGAGACCCAGTACTTC. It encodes CASSVERETQYF.

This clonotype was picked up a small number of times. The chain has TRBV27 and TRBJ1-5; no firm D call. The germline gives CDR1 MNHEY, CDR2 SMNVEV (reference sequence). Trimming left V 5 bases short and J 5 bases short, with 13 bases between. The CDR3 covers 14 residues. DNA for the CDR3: TGTGCCAGCAGTCCGACCCGGGCCTATCAGCCCCAGCATTTT. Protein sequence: CASSPTRAYQPQHF.

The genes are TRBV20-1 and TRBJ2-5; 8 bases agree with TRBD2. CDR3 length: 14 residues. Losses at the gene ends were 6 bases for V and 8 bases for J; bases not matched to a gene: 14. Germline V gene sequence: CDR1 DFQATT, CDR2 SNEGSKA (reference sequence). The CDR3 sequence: CSAARLAIIATQYF. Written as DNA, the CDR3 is TGCAGTGCCGCAAGACTAGCGATCATAGCAACCCAGTACTTC.

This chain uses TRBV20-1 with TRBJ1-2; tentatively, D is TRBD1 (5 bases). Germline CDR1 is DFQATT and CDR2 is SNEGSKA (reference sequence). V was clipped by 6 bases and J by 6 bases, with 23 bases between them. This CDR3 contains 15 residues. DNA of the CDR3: TGCAGTGCCCACACGGACACTTCCGGGGACGATGGCTACACCTTC. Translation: CSAHTDTSGDDGYTF.

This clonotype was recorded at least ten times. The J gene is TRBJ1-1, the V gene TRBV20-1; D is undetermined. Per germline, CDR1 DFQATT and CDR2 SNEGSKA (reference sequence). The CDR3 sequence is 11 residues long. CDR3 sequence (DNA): TGCAGCCCCTCGGTCGGCACTGAAGCTTTCTTT. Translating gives CSPSVGTEAFF.

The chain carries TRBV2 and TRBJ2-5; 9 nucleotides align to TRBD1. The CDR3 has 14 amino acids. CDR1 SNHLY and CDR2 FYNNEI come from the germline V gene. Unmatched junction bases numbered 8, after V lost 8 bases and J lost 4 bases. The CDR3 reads CASHGTGLTETQYF. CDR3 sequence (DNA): TGTGCCAGCCATGGGACAGGGTTAACAGAGACCCAGTACTTC.

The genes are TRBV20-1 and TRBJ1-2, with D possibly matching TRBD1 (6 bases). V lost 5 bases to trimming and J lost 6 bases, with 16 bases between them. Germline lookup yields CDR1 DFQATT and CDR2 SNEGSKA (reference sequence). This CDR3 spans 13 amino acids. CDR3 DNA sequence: TGCAGTGCTCTATCGAACGGGGGCGATGGCTACACCTTC. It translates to CSALSNGGDGYTF.

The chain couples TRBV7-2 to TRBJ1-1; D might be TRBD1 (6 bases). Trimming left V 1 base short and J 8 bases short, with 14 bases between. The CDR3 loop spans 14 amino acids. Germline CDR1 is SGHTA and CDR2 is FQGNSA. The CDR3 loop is CASSLGSRTDEAFF. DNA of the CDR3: TGTGCCAGCAGCTTAGGCAGCAGGACAGACGAAGCTTTCTTT.

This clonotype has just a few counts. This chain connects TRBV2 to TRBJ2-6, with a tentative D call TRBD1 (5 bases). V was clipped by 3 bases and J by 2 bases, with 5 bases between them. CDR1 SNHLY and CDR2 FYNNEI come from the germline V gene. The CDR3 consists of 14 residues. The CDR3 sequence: CASSDRAGANVLTF. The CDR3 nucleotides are TGTGCCAGCAGTGACAGGGCTGGGGCCAACGTCCTGACTTTC.

For the CDR3, the DNA is TGCAGCTTTACTCGCTCTGGGGCCAACGTCCTGACTTTC. Protein sequence: CSFTRSGANVLTF. The chain couples TRBV29-1 to TRBJ2-6; no reliable D call. Trimming removed 8 bases from V and 0 bases from J, with 8 bases in between. Germline CDR1 and CDR2: SQVTM and ANQGSEA. This CDR3 spans 13 amino acids.

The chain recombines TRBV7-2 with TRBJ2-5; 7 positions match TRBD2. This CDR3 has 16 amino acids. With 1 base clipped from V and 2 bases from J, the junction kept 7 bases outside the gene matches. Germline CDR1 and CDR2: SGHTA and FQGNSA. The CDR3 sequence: CASSLGISGSQETQYF. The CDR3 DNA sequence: TGTGCCAGCAGCTTAGGAATTAGCGGGTCTCAAGAGACCCAGTACTTC.

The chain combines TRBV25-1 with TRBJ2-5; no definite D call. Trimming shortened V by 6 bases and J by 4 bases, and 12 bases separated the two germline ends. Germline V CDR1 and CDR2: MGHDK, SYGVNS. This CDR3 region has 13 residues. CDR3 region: CASRFRSRETQYF. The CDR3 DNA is TGTGCCAGCAGATTTAGGTCCAGAGAGACCCAGTACTTC.

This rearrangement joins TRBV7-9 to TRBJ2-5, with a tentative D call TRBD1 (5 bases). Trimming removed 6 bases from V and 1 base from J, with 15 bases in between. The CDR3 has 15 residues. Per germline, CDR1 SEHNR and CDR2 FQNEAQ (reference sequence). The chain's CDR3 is CASSPTVNLQETQYF. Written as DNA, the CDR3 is TGTGCCAGCAGTCCGACAGTGAATCTCCAAGAGACCCAGTACTTC.

The CDR3 spells CAISERSTIYGYEQYF. In DNA, the CDR3 is TGTGCCATCAGTGAAAGGTCGACCATCTATGGCTACGAGCAGTACTTC. The chain recombines TRBV10-3 with TRBJ2-7, with unresolved D. Germline-derived CDR1 and CDR2 are ENHRY and SYGVKD. Trimming removed 3 bases at V and 3 bases at J, with 18 bases between. The CDR3 is 16 amino acids.

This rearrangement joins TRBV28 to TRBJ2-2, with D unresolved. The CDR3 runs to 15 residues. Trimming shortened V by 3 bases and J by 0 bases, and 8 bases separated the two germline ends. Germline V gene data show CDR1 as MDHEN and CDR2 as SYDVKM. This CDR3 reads CASSFRLTNTGELFF. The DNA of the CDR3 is TGTGCCAGCAGTTTTAGGCTAACGAACACCGGGGAGCTGTTTTTT.

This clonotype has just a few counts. CDR3 DNA: TGTGCCAGCAGCACGAGAGTGAACACTGAAGCTTTCTTT. Its protein product is CASSTRVNTEAFF. The chain links TRBV7-2 to TRBJ1-1, with D uncertain. Germline V gives CDR1 SGHTA, CDR2 FQGNSA. The CDR3 is 13 amino acids. V shed 5 bases and J shed 0 bases, with 7 bases lying between them. Supplemented by reference TRBV7-2 and TRBJ1-1, the full variable domain reads GAGVSQSPSNKVTEKGKDVELRCDPISGHTALYWYRQSLGQGLEFLIYFQGNSAPDKSGLPSDRFSAERTGGSVSTLTIQRTQQEDSAVYLCASSTRVNTEAFFGQGTRLTVV.

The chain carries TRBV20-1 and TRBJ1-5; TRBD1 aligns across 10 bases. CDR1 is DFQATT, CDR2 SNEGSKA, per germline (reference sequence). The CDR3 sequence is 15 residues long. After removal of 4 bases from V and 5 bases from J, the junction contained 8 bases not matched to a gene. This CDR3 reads CSATRTGGGYQPQHF. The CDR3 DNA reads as TGCAGTGCTACGCGGACAGGGGGGGGTTATCAGCCCCAGCATTTT.

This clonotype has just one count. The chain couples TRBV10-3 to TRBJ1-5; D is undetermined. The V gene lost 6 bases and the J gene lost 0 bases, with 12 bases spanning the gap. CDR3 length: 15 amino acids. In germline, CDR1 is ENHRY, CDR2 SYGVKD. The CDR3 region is CAISKAWSSNQPQHF. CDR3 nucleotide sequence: TGTGCCATCAGCAAAGCTTGGTCTAGCAATCAGCCCCAGCATTTT.

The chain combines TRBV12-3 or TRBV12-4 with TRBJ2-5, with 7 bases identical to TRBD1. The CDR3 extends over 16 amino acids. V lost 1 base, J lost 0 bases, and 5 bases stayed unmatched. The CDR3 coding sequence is TGTGCCAGCAGTTTAGAGTCAGGGGGATACCAAGAGACCCAGTACTTC. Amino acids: CASSLESGGYQETQYF.

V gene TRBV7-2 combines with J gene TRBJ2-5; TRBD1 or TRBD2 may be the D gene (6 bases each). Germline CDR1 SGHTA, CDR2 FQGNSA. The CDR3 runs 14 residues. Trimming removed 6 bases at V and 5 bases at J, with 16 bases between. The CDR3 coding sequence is TGTGCCAGCAGGCAACGGGGGCTAGGCGAGACCCAGTACTTC. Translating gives CASRQRGLGETQYF.

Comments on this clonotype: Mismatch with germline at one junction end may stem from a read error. CDR3 sequence reads: CAASTSLTEAFF. CDR3 nucleotides: TGTGCCGCCAGCACCTCGCTCACTGAAGCTTTCTTT. The V call is TRBV15, the J call TRBJ1-1; D is ambiguous. From germline, CDR1 is LNHNV and CDR2 YYDKDF (reference sequence). This CDR3 contains 12 residues.

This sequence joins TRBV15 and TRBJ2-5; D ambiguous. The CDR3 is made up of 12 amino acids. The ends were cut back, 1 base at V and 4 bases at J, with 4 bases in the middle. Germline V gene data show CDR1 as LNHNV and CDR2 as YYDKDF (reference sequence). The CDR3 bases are TGTGCCACCAGCAGAGGTGGAGAGACCCAGTACTTC. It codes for CATSRGGETQYF.

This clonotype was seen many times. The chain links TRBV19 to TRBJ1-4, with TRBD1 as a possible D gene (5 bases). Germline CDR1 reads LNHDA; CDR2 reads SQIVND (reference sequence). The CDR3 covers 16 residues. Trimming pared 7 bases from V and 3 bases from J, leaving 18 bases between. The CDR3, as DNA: TGTGCCAGTACTCCACGGGGCCGTCGTGCTAATGAAAAACTGTTTTTT. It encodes CASTPRGRRANEKLFF.